These 24 T cell receptor beta chains originate from one sample sequenced in a study of T cells in Graves' hyperthyroidism and ophthalmopathy. Amplification targeted TCR beta CDR3 regions from RNA transcripts. The HTBI primer set drove a first-round RT-PCR of the TCR CDR3. TCRdb called the multiplex PCR reads again in MiXCR, with one record for every CDR3 protein. The sample yields about 510,000 distinct CDR3 sequences, roughly 15% seen once. The source material was blood. The receptors stem from a woman aged 40 to 55 with Graves' hyperthyroidism.

The sample holds many counts of this clonotype. The V and J genes are TRBV18 and TRBJ2-3; 10 nucleotides line up with TRBD2. Per germline, CDR1 KGHSH and CDR2 LQKENI. This CDR3 is 14 amino acids long. The trim removed 5 bases at V and 2 bases at J, leaving 1 base unmatched. CDR3 nucleotides: TGTGCCAGCTCAGGGACTAGCGACACAGATACGCAGTATTTT. This sequence encodes CASSGTSDTDTQYF.

In nucleotides, the CDR3 is TGCAGTGCTAGAGGTAGCGGGAGAGTAAGTTCATACAATGAGCAGTTCTTC. As protein: CSARGSGRVSSYNEQFF. The chain has TRBV20-1 and TRBJ2-1, with 9 nucleotides matching TRBD2. The CDR3 covers 17 residues. The V gene's germline CDR1 is DFQATT and CDR2 SNEGSKA (reference sequence). With 1 base clipped from V and 4 bases from J, the junction kept 11 bases outside the gene matches.

Ten or more counts support this clonotype. The chain employs TRBV6-1 and TRBJ2-7, with TRBD1 matching 7 bases. There are 14 residues in the CDR3. V lost 4 bases, J lost 3 bases, and 6 bases stayed unmatched. Germline CDR1 and CDR2: MNHNS and SASEGT. The CDR3 DNA follows: TGTGCCAGCAGTGGGGACAGACTTAACTACGAGCAGTACTTC. Its translation: CASSGDRLNYEQYF.

This clonotype appeared many times. The chain recombines TRBV14 with TRBJ2-7; 8 bases fit TRBD2. Trimming cost V 2 bases and J 4 bases; bases outside gene matches: 7. The CDR3 length is 15 residues. Looked up from germline, CDR1 is SGHDN and CDR2 is FVKESK. The CDR3 DNA is TGTGCCAGCAGCCAATTGTGGCGGGGGGCATACGAGCAGTACTTC. Translation gives CASSQLWRGAYEQYF.

This clonotype was seen ten or more times. The chain carries TRBV6-1 and TRBJ2-7; 7 bases map to TRBD1. Germline V CDR1 and CDR2: MNHNS, SASEGT. Unmatched junction bases numbered 15, after V lost 2 bases and J lost 5 bases. CDR3 length: 17 residues. The DNA of the CDR3 is TGTGCCAGCAGTGAAAGGGAGACCGGGACAGTGGGACACGAGCAGTACTTC. This translates into CASSERETGTVGHEQYF.

Many counts were recorded for this clonotype. The chain joins TRBV6-1 to TRBJ2-5; 8 bases are a match to TRBD1. The CDR3 has 13 amino acids. Germline-derived CDR1 and CDR2 are MNHNS and SASEGT. The V gene end was trimmed by 6 bases and the J gene end by 5 bases; junction bases not matched to a gene: 5. The CDR3 DNA reads TGTGCCAGCAGCGACAGGGGAGAGGAGACCCAGTACTTC. Translated, it gives CASSDRGEETQYF.

This clonotype was detected ten times or more. The chain uses TRBV27 and TRBJ2-1; a possible D gene is TRBD1 (6 bases). Germline V gene lookup returns CDR1 MNHEY and CDR2 SMNVEV (reference sequence). The CDR3 covers 14 residues. V gave up 5 bases and J gave up 7 bases, with 15 bases separating them. CDR3 sequence (DNA): TGTGCCAGCAGTAGGCAGGGGATGGAGAATGAGCAGTTCTTC. This translates into CASSRQGMENEQFF.

This clonotype was seen a few times. The CDR3 coding sequence is TGTGCCAGCAGCCGGGACACGACCTATGGCTACACCTTC. Protein sequence: CASSRDTTYGYTF. J is TRBJ1-2 and V is TRBV5-6; maybe TRBD1 (6 bases). The CDR3 covers 13 residues. Deletions cut 4 bases from V and 4 bases from J, with 11 bases between. In germline, CDR1 is SGHDT, CDR2 YYEEEE.

This clonotype was seen ten or more times. The V gene is TRBV12-3 or TRBV12-4, the J gene TRBJ2-2; 7 bases agree with TRBD1. CDR3 length equals 17 residues. The J segment lost 4 bases and the V segment lost 6 bases, leaving 14 bases of the junction unmatched. Here the CDR3 DNA reads TGTGCCAGCAGCCGGGACAGTTGGTCTCCGGGCACCGGGGAGCTGTTTTTT. This codes for CASSRDSWSPGTGELFF.

This clonotype occurred many times. The DNA for the CDR3 is TGTGCCAGCAGAATGGGTCGGTACGAGCAGTACTTC. This translates into CASRMGRYEQYF. This rearrangement joins TRBV11-2 to TRBJ2-7; no definite D call. Trimming cost V 6 bases and J 4 bases, with 10 bases left between them. Germline assignment: CDR1 SGHAT and CDR2 FQNNGV. This CDR3 has 12 residues.

This clonotype came up many times. The V gene is TRBV28, the J gene TRBJ2-7; D gene uncertain. Germline V gives CDR1 MDHEN, CDR2 SYDVKM. The CDR3 sequence is 16 residues long. The germline V and J ends were trimmed by 3 bases and 1 base, with 16 bases remaining between them. The chain's CDR3 is CASSFPPLGSSYEQYF. The CDR3 bases are TGTGCCAGCAGTTTTCCACCCCTCGGTAGTTCCTACGAGCAGTACTTC.

Note on this clonotype: A clone one base away is much larger, so this may be a read error. This chain connects TRBV2 to TRBJ2-5, with TRBD1 matching over 8 bases. The CDR3 totals 16 residues. Looked up from germline, CDR1 is SNHLY and CDR2 is FYNNEI. Unmatched junction bases numbered 7, after V lost 2 bases and J lost 2 bases. The CDR3 DNA is TGTGCCAGCAGTGAATTGGGACAGGACACACAAGAGACCCAGTACTTC. It is translated as CASSELGQDTQETQYF.

The table lists this clonotype with many counts. CDR3 region: CASSPPRQEQFF. For the CDR3, the DNA is TGTGCCAGCAGTCCACCCAGACAGGAGCAGTTCTTC. This chain links TRBV28 with TRBJ2-1; D is possibly TRBD1 (5 bases). The germline V and J ends were trimmed by 5 bases and 10 bases, with 12 bases remaining between them. CDR1 and CDR2 (germline): MDHEN, SYDVKM. The CDR3 loop spans 12 amino acids.

The chain uses TRBV29-1 and TRBJ2-7, with 7 bases identical to TRBD2. Germline assignment: CDR1 SQVTM and CDR2 ANQGSEA. The CDR3 covers 12 residues. V shed 7 bases and J 4 bases; nucleotides not matched to a gene: 7. The CDR3 here is CSAGGGSYEQYF. The CDR3 DNA is TGCAGCGCCGGGGGAGGGAGTTACGAGCAGTACTTC.

The CDR3 nucleotides read TGCAGTGCTTCGGACGGCTTCGAGCAGTACTTC. Its protein product is CSASDGFEQYF. This chain connects TRBV20-1 to TRBJ2-7; no definite D call. This CDR3 comprises 11 residues. Looked up from germline, CDR1 is DFQATT and CDR2 is SNEGSKA (reference sequence). The V end lost 5 bases, the J end lost 6 bases, and 11 bases lay between the germline ends.

This clonotype was detected many times. In nucleotides, the CDR3 is TGTGCCAGCAGCCAGCAAGGTAGGGGGGAAGCTTTCTTT. Translated, it gives CASSQQGRGEAFF. V usage is TRBV3-1 and J usage is TRBJ1-1; D perhaps matches TRBD1 (6 bases). V was clipped by 3 bases and J by 8 bases, with 13 bases between them. The germline CDR1 and CDR2 sequences are LGHDT and YNNKEL (reference sequence). The CDR3 covers 13 residues.

This clonotype was recorded many times. V gene TRBV20-1 combines with J gene TRBJ1-3; 7 nucleotides match TRBD1. The CDR3 has 14 amino acids. The junction had 2 bases not matched to a gene; V was cut back by 0 bases and J by 3 bases. Germline V CDR1 and CDR2: DFQATT, SNEGSKA (reference sequence). The CDR3 nucleotides read TGCAGTGCTAGAGATGACAGGGATGGAAACACCATATATTTT. It codes for CSARDDRDGNTIYF.

The chain is built from TRBV19 and TRBJ2-1; D may be TRBD1 (6 bases). V gave up 5 bases and J gave up 7 bases, with 15 bases separating them. The CDR3 extends over 14 amino acids. The germline CDR1 and CDR2 sequences are LNHDA and SQIVND (reference sequence). The CDR3 DNA follows: TGTGCCAGTAGTTTACCGGGACAAAGGAATGAGCAGTTCTTC. Translation gives CASSLPGQRNEQFF.

This clonotype showed up just a few times. The V gene is TRBV6-1, the J gene TRBJ1-1, with D possibly being TRBD1 (6 bases). Germline CDR1 reads MNHNS; CDR2 reads SASEGT. CDR3 length: 18 residues. Trimming stripped 3 bases from V and 6 bases from J, with 26 bases between. This CDR3 reads CASSDFFRSGRGNAEAFF. CDR3 DNA sequence: TGTGCCAGCAGTGATTTTTTTCGGAGCGGCAGGGGAAACGCTGAAGCTTTCTTT.

Remarks on this clonotype: Its ends do not fully match the called genes, so a read error is possible. The chain carries TRBV10-3 and TRBJ2-3, with a weak D call TRBD1 (5 bases). Germline CDR1 is ENHRY and CDR2 is SYGVKD. The CDR3 contains 14 residues. The chain's CDR3 is CAIRADTYTDTQYF. The CDR3 nucleotides are TGTGCCATCAGGGCGGACACCTACACAGATACGCAGTATTTC.

V and J are TRBV5-8 and TRBJ2-7; either TRBD1 or TRBD2 may supply D (7 bases each). Germline V CDR1 and CDR2: SGHTS, YDEGEE. V lost 2 bases, J lost 0 bases, and 15 bases lay in between. The CDR3 sequence is 16 residues long. This chain's CDR3 is CASSLGGGGGSYEQYF. The CDR3 nucleotides are TGTGCCAGCAGCTTAGGGGGCGGGGGAGGCTCCTACGAGCAGTACTTC.

This clonotype has ten or more counts. This sequence joins TRBV5-1 and TRBJ1-1; D perhaps matches TRBD1 (5 bases). The length of the CDR3 is 14 residues. CDR1 SGHRS and CDR2 YFSETQ come from the germline V gene. V lost 5 bases, J lost 1 base, and 12 bases lay in between. CDR3 amino acids: CASRWMGQNTEAFF. CDR3 bases: TGCGCCAGCAGGTGGATGGGGCAGAACACTGAAGCTTTCTTT. Using reference TRBV5-1 and TRBJ1-1 for the parts outside the CDR3, the full variable domain is KAGVTQTPRYLIKTRGQQVTLSCSPISGHRSVSWYQQTPGQGLQFLFEYFSETQRNKGNFPGRFSGRQFSNSRSEMNVSTLELGDSALYLCASRWMGQNTEAFFGQGTRLTVV.

This clonotype was recorded many times. V and J are TRBV27 and TRBJ2-7; no firm D call. The CDR3 consists of 13 residues. V was pared by 8 bases and J by 2 bases, with 13 bases between. Germline CDR1 and CDR2: MNHEY and SMNVEV (reference sequence). The CDR3 region is CASGTGSTYEQYF. CDR3 nucleotide sequence: TGTGCCAGCGGCACCGGGTCGACCTACGAGCAGTACTTC.

This clonotype was detected many times. J is TRBJ2-1 and V is TRBV18; TRBD1 matches 8 bases. The CDR3 totals 15 residues. The germline V gene encodes CDR1 KGHSH and CDR2 LQKENI. V was pared by 3 bases and J by 8 bases, with 9 bases of the junction left unmatched. The CDR3 is CASSPPRQGFHEQFF. The CDR3 nucleotides are TGTGCCAGCTCACCGCCGAGACAGGGGTTCCATGAGCAGTTCTTC.